The next 5 T cell receptor beta chains were all read from a single sample in a study of blood T cell repertoires in COVID-19. Generated by immunoSEQ multiplex PCR, the TCRdb table keeps only in-frame clones and is missing some. In the table there are roughly 200,000 clones, 84% of which are singletons. Specimen: peripheral blood. Receptors were obtained from a woman aged 80 or older with active or convalescent COVID-19.

The chain recombines TRBV5-4 with TRBJ2-5; the match to TRBD2 covers 12 bases. After removal of 1 base from V and 5 bases from J, the junction contained 6 bases not matched to a gene. Germline V gene data show CDR1 as SGHNT and CDR2 as YYREEE (reference sequence). CDR3 length: 16 amino acids. The CDR3 bases are TGTGCCAGCAGCTTGCCTAGCGGGAGGGTAAGGGAGACCCAGTACTTC. This codes for CASSLPSGRVRETQYF.

Concerning this clone: The sample carries other DNA sequences with the same CDR3. The V gene is TRBV5-1, the J gene TRBJ1-1; TRBD1 agrees at 10 bases. V shed 0 bases and J 4 bases; nucleotides not matched to a gene: 0. From germline, CDR1 is SGHRS and CDR2 YFSETQ. The CDR3 spans 14 residues. In nucleotides, the CDR3 is TGCGCCAGCAGCTTGGGGACAGGGGGCACTGAAGCTTTCTTT. Its protein is CASSLGTGGTEAFF.

This rearrangement joins TRBV11-2 to TRBJ2-2, with TRBD1 matching 9 bases. The CDR3 runs 15 residues. V was pared by 6 bases and J by 7 bases, with 9 bases of the junction left unmatched. Germline lookup yields CDR1 SGHAT and CDR2 FQNNGV. Here the CDR3 reads CASSWRTGDNGELFF. CDR3 DNA: TGTGCCAGCAGTTGGAGGACAGGGGACAACGGGGAGCTGTTTTTT. Looking up the rest from reference TRBV11-2 and TRBJ2-2 gives the full variable domain: EAGVAQSPRYKIIEKRQSVAFWCNPISGHATLYWYQQILGQGPKLLIQFQNNGVVDDSQLPKDRFSAERLKGVDSTLKIQPAKLEDSAVYLCASSWRTGDNGELFFGEGSRLTVL.

Only one count was recorded for this clone. This chain uses TRBV30 with TRBJ2-7; 7 nucleotides line up with TRBD1. After removal of 4 bases from V and 4 bases from J, the junction contained 7 bases not matched to a gene. This CDR3 comprises 13 residues. In germline, CDR1 is GTSNPN, CDR2 SVGIG (reference sequence). Here the CDR3 reads CAWTRQGIYEQYF. The CDR3 DNA sequence: TGTGCCTGGACCCGACAGGGAATTTACGAGCAGTACTTC.

This clone has only a few counts. This sample includes further DNA sequences coding for the same CDR3. The chain links TRBV9 to TRBJ2-7; D perhaps matches TRBD1 (6 bases). Germline CDR1 is SGDLS and CDR2 is YYNGEE. This CDR3 comprises 14 residues. V lost 0 bases and J lost 6, with 13 bases in between. The chain's CDR3 is CASSVGGRGSEQYF. The CDR3 region has the DNA TGTGCCAGCAGCGTAGGGGGCAGGGGCTCCGAGCAGTACTTC. The full variable domain, completed using reference TRBV9 and TRBJ2-7, is DSGVTQTPKHLITATGQRVTLRCSPRSGDLSVYWYQQSLDQGLQFLIQYYNGEERAKGNILERFSAQQFPDLHSELNLSSLELGDSALYFCASSVGGRGSEQYFGPGTRLTVT.